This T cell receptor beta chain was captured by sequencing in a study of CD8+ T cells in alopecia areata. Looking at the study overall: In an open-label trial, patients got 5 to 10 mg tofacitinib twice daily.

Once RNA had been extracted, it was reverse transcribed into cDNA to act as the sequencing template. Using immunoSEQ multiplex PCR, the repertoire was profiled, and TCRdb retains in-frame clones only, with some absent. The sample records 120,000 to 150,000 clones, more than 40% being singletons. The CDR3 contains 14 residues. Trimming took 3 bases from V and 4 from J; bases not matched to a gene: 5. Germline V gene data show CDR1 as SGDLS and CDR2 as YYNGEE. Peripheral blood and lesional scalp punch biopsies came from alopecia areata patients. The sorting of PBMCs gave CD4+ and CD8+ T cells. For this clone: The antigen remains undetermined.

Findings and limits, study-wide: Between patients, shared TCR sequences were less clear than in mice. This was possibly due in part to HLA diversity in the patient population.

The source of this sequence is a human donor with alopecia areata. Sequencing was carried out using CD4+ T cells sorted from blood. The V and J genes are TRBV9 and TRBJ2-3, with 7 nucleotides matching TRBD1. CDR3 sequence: CASSDQGVADTQYF. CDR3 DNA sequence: TGTGCCAGCAGCGATCAGGGGGTGGCAGATACGCAGTATTTT.